A selection of T cell receptor beta chains follows, all from one sample in a study of T cells in Graves' hyperthyroidism and ophthalmopathy. Via MiXCR, TCRdb re-called the multiplex PCR reads, giving one row per CDR3 protein. The table has about 560,000 distinct CDR3 sequences, about 15% seen once. The sequencing sample was made of blood. All receptors derive from a woman between 25 and 40 years old with Graves' hyperthyroidism. CDR3s include the opening cysteine and the closing phenylalanine or tryptophan. The D gene is left open where the match is weak. Part of the rows lack a size; the others show once, few, many or a class for expanded clones.

j_call | v_call | d_call | clone_size | cdr3_nt | cdr3_aa
TRBJ2-2 | TRBV7-9 | TRBD1 | many | TGTGCCAGCAGCCCCAGGGACAGTAACACCGGGGAGCTGTTTTTT | CASSPRDSNTGELFF
TRBJ2-3 | TRBV20-1 | TRBD1 | many | TGCAGTGCTACCTCGGGACAGGGCAGCACAGATACGCAGTATTTT | CSATSGQGSTDTQYF
TRBJ2-7 | TRBV20-1 | NA | many | TGCAGTGCTAGAGATCTGGCTAGCGAGTACTACGAGCAGTACTTC | CSARDLASEYYEQYF
TRBJ2-2 | TRBV2 | TRBD2 | few | TGTGCCAGCAGGGGACTACAACACACCGGGGAGCTGTTTTTT | CASRGLQHTGELFF
TRBJ2-3 | TRBV12-3/TRBV12-4 | NA | NA | TGTGCCAGCAGTTTGGGAGAAAGTCCAGATACGCAGTATTTT | CASSLGESPDTQYF
TRBJ2-4 | TRBV20-1 | TRBD2 | many | TGCAGTGCCCTCTCCCCCGGGAGGGCCGGAAACATTCAGTACTTC | CSALSPGRAGNIQYF
TRBJ1-5 | TRBV3-1 | NA | NA | TGTGCCAGCAGCCAAGATCCTGCAGCTAATCAGCCCCAGCATTTT | CASSQDPAANQPQHF
TRBJ2-7 | TRBV11-1 | NA | few | TGTGCCAGCAACTTGGCAGGAGACTACGAGCAGTACTTC | CASNLAGDYEQYF
TRBJ2-3 | TRBV7-9 | NA | NA | TGTGCCAGCAGCTCGAACCGGGCCCTCGTCACCGTTGGCACAGATACGCAGTATTTT | CASSSNRALVTVGTDTQYF
TRBJ2-3 | TRBV7-2 | NA | many | TGTGCCAGCAGCCCAACTTTCGGCACAGATACGCAGTATTTT | CASSPTFGTDTQYF
TRBJ1-1 | TRBV29-1 | TRBD1 | NA | TGCAGCGTCCCAGGGGGGCCTCTTGAAGCTTTCTTT | CSVPGGPLEAFF
TRBJ2-7 | TRBV20-1 | NA | few | TGCAGTGCAGTCGGGACCACCACTTACGAGCAGTACTTC | CSAVGTTTYEQYF
TRBJ2-4 | TRBV5-1 | NA | few | TGCGCCAGCAGCTTGCCAGGGGACAACATTCAGTACTTC | CASSLPGDNIQYF
TRBJ2-5 | TRBV25-1 | NA | few | TGTGCCAGCAGTGACTCTTGGGGGACCCAGTACTTC | CASSDSWGTQYF
TRBJ2-7 | TRBV4-2 | NA | NA | TGTGCCAGCAGCCAGGCCGTGGACTACGAGCAGTACTTC | CASSQAVDYEQYF
TRBJ2-2 | TRBV4-3 | NA | few | TGCGCCAGCAGCCAAGGGACTTATAACACCGGGGAGCTGTTTTTT | CASSQGTYNTGELFF
TRBJ2-7 | TRBV29-1 | TRBD1 | many | TGCAGCGCCAAGGGAGATACGGGACAGGGGAACGAGCAGTACTTC | CSAKGDTGQGNEQYF
TRBJ1-6 | TRBV20-1 | NA | many | TGCAGTGCTAGTACAGGGCGCGATTCACCCCTCCACTTT | CSASTGRDSPLHF
TRBJ2-7 | TRBV10-3 | NA | many | TGTGCCATCAGCGGCCGCAACTACGAGCAGTACTTC | CAISGRNYEQYF
TRBJ2-7 | TRBV20-1 | TRBD2 | many | TGCAGTGCTAGAGACCCCCAACCCTCCCTACTAGCGGGAGAGGCAGAGCAGTACTTC | CSARDPQPSLLAGEAEQYF
TRBJ2-3 | TRBV5-1 | NA | few | TGCGCCAGCAGCCACGTTAGCGGTAGCACAGATACGCAGTATTTT | CASSHVSGSTDTQYF
TRBJ1-4 | TRBV12-3/TRBV12-4 | NA | few | TGTGCCAGCAGTTCCGGGAAAACAGGAATTCGTCAAAAACTGTTTTTT | CASSSGKTGIRQKLFF
TRBJ2-1 | TRBV7-6 | TRBD2 | many | TGTGCCAGCAGCGGGGGACTAGCGGCACAGAGCTCCTACAATGAGCAGTTCTTC | CASSGGLAAQSSYNEQFF
TRBJ2-5 | TRBV20-1 | NA | many | TGCAGTGCTAGTAATTATCAAGAGACCCAGTACTTC | CSASNYQETQYF
TRBJ2-5 | TRBV7-7 | NA | many | TGTGCCAGCAGCTGGACACGGTGGGCGACCCAGTACTTC | CASSWTRWATQYF
TRBJ2-3 | TRBV20-1 | TRBD2 | many | TGCAGTGCTGGGAATAGCGGGCGGACAGATACGCAGTATTTT | CSAGNSGRTDTQYF
TRBJ2-1 | TRBV6-1 | TRBD1 | many | TGTGCCAGCAGTTCCGACAGGGGGCCGTACAATGAGCAGTTCTTC | CASSSDRGPYNEQFF
TRBJ1-1 | TRBV29-1 | NA | NA | TGCAGCGTTGAAAGTGTGGTGTGCACTGAAGCTTTCTTT | CSVESVVCTEAFF
TRBJ1-5 | TRBV27 | TRBD1 | once | TGTGCCAGCAGTCCCTGGACAGGTTGGGGGGTGCAGCCCCAGCATTTT | CASSPWTGWGVQPQHF
TRBJ1-2 | TRBV28 | NA | few | TGTGCCAGCAGTTTTTCTCGAAACTATGGCTACACCTTC | CASSFSRNYGYTF
TRBJ2-7 | TRBV11-3 | TRBD2 | NA | TGTGCCAGCAGCCAGGGCGGGGGACCCGAGGGTCCCTACGAGCAGTACTTC | CASSQGGGPEGPYEQYF
TRBJ2-5 | TRBV7-2 | NA | many | TGTGCCAGCAGCCAGGGCCGGGGGCCCCTCGGGGAGACCCAGTACTTC | CASSQGRGPLGETQYF
TRBJ2-5 | TRBV7-9 | TRBD1 | few | TGTGCCTCACAAACAGGGGCCCTGACGTACTTC | CASQTGALTYF
TRBJ2-7 | TRBV7-9 | TRBD2 | many | TGTGCCAGCAGCATGAGCCTAGCGGGAGTTAACGAGCAGTACTTC | CASSMSLAGVNEQYF
TRBJ1-1 | TRBV7-2 | TRBD1 | many | TGTGCCAGCAGCTCGCCGGGACAGGGGGCTTGGGCTTTCTTT | CASSSPGQGAWAFF
TRBJ2-3 | TRBV24-1 | NA | NA | TGTGCCACCAGTGCCCCTAGCGCGGTGGGCACAGATACGCAGTATTTT | CATSAPSAVGTDTQYF
TRBJ1-6 | TRBV27 | TRBD1 | NA | TGTGCCAGCACGGGGACAGTCGGCTCACCCCTCCACTTT | CASTGTVGSPLHF
TRBJ2-2 | TRBV2 | NA | NA | TGTGCCAGCAAGGGGCTAGCGACGAACACCGGGGAGCTGTTTTTT | CASKGLATNTGELFF
TRBJ1-2 | TRBV18 | TRBD1 | many | TGTGCCAGCTCACCCCTAGGGACAGGGATTGATGGCTACACCTTC | CASSPLGTGIDGYTF
TRBJ2-3 | TRBV9 | TRBD1 | few | TGTGCCAGCAGCGCCGACAGGGTAGGCACAGATACGCAGTATTTT | CASSADRVGTDTQYF
TRBJ2-1 | TRBV27 | NA | few | TGTGCCAGCATCCCAAGGGCAGGGGCGGAGCAGTTCTTC | CASIPRAGAEQFF
TRBJ2-7 | TRBV20-1 | NA | many | TGCAGTGCTAGAGCGGGGTACGAGCAGTACTTC | CSARAGYEQYF
TRBJ1-3 | TRBV5-6 | NA | NA | TGTGCCAGCAGCTTGGAGGGGACATTTTCCTCTGGAAACACCATATATTTT | CASSLEGTFSSGNTIYF
TRBJ2-1 | TRBV12-3/TRBV12-4 | NA | many | TGTGCCAGCAGTTTCCGATCCGGGGGAAATGAGCAGTTCTTC | CASSFRSGGNEQFF
TRBJ2-3 | TRBV5-1 | TRBD2 | many | TGCGCCAGCAGCTTGGAGACTAGCGGAGATACGCAGTATTTT | CASSLETSGDTQYF
TRBJ2-1 | TRBV12-3/TRBV12-4 | NA | many | TGTGCCAGCAGTTTAGATACTAGACCCAATGAGCAGTTCTTC | CASSLDTRPNEQFF
TRBJ2-1 | TRBV4-1 | TRBD1 | many | TGCGCCAGCAGCGACCGGGACAGAGTAAATGAGCAGTTCTTC | CASSDRDRVNEQFF
TRBJ2-7 | TRBV20-1 | TRBD2 | NA | TGCAGTGCTGGGGCTCCGGGACTAGCGGGGGGGCCCAACGAGCAGTACTTC | CSAGAPGLAGGPNEQYF
TRBJ1-2 | TRBV6-5 | NA | many | TGTGCCAGCAGTTATCTGGGACGGGATAACTATGGCTACACCTTC | CASSYLGRDNYGYTF
TRBJ2-3 | TRBV7-2 | NA | many | TGTGCCAGCAGCTTCGACGGGACCACCACAGATACGCAGTATTTT | CASSFDGTTTDTQYF
TRBJ2-7 | TRBV2 | NA | many | TGTGCCAGCAGTGAAGCGCTTCCAGCCCGGAGGCAATACGAGCAGTACTTC | CASSEALPARRQYEQYF
TRBJ1-2 | TRBV20-1 | TRBD1 | many | TGCAGTGCCATCAGGACAGGGGGCGGCTATGGCTACACCTTC | CSAIRTGGGYGYTF
TRBJ2-7 | TRBV20-1 | TRBD2 | many | TGCAGTGCTAGAGGGACTAGCGGGACGGAAGAGCAGTACTTC | CSARGTSGTEEQYF
TRBJ1-6 | TRBV14 | TRBD1 | NA | TGTGCCAGCAGCCAGGGACAGGGGTATTCACCCCTCCACTTT | CASSQGQGYSPLHF
TRBJ1-1 | TRBV6-6 | NA | few | TGTGCCAGCAGTTACTCGCTTACCACTGAAGCTTTCTTT | CASSYSLTTEAFF
TRBJ2-3 | TRBV24-1 | NA | few | TGTGCCACCAGTGTAACGGGCACAGATACGCAGTATTTT | CATSVTGTDTQYF
TRBJ2-3 | TRBV27 | TRBD2 | few | TGTGCCAGCAGGGGACTAGCGGGACCCCTCGACACAGATACGCAGTATTTT | CASRGLAGPLDTDTQYF
TRBJ2-3 | TRBV12-3/TRBV12-4 | TRBD2 | many | TGTGCCAGCAGTTTAACCCCGGGAGGGCCGTATACGCAGTATTTT | CASSLTPGGPYTQYF